This TCR beta chain was sequenced during a study of HIV-infected patients and healthy controls. Approximately 500 ng RNA was reverse transcribed with alpha and beta constant-region primers. Using multiplexing indices, alpha and beta chain libraries were generated apart by chain-specific third strand synthesis. TCRdb re-called the 5' RACE reads with MiXCR, one entry per CDR3 protein. Among about 3,800 distinct CDR3 sequences listed, approximately 8% were seen once. Germline values: CDR1 LNHDA, CDR2 SQIVND (reference sequence). V gave up 4 bases and J gave up 4 bases, with 16 bases separating them. The CDR3 is made up of 15 amino acids. Study outcomes and limitations: CMV-associated CDR3s mostly grew nonsignificantly during therapy, while HIV-associated CDR3s declined significantly. Diversity differences between study cohorts were not due to their slight age and sex differences. Untreated HIV+ repertoires had roughly threefold fewer distinct CDR3s and lower Shannon diversity than healthy controls.

Antiretroviral therapy had run roughly three months, about 14 weeks, before follow-up blood collection. All unsorted peripheral T cells were captured because whole blood was used without fractionation. By proportion, this clonotype is medium-sized. Its target is not known. This chain links TRBV19 with TRBJ1-1; no clear D. The sequencing here drew on blood, taken during antiretroviral therapy. This TCR derives from an adult with HIV infection. The DNA for the CDR3 is TGTGCCAGTAGTACCCCCGAAGGGCGATTCACTGAAGCTTTCTTT. It is translated as CASSTPEGRFTEAFF.